These 32 T cell receptor beta chains originate from one sample sequenced in a study of immune heterogeneity within non-small cell lung tumors. For each sample, template was roughly 640 ng of bulk tumor genomic DNA. Several biopsies per primary tumor, spaced far apart, were taken during surgery. Those enrolled were patients newly diagnosed with untreated non-small cell lung cancer and undergoing curative surgery. Multiplex PCR employing 32 V and 13 J primers generated amplicons of the TCR beta CDR3. MiXCR, applied by TCRdb to the multiplex PCR reads, yields one record per CDR3 protein. This sample yields 20,000 to 25,000 distinct CDR3 sequences, of which about 30% are seen a single time; around 3.8% belongs to the top ten. Sequencing was carried out using lung tumor tissue. These receptors originate from a man aged 35-49 years with non-small cell lung cancer.

This clonotype was recorded many times. The chain joins TRBV11-2 to TRBJ1-3; D might be TRBD1 (5 bases). CDR1 is SGHAT, CDR2 FQNNGV, per germline. The CDR3 consists of 13 residues. V was clipped by 8 bases and J by 0 bases, with 8 bases between them. Written as DNA, the CDR3 is TGTGCCAGCTACGGGGCCTCTGGAAACACCATATATTTT. Amino acid sequence: CASYGASGNTIYF.

This clonotype was seen many times. The rearrangement joins TRBV6-4 to TRBJ1-1; perhaps TRBD1 as D (6 bases). V dropped 3 bases and J dropped 4 bases, with 9 bases sitting between them. Looked up from germline, CDR1 is MRHNA and CDR2 is SNTAGT. This CDR3 is built from 13 residues. The CDR3 coding sequence is TGTGCCAGCAGTGAGACAGGATTCACTGAAGCTTTCTTT. It yields the protein CASSETGFTEAFF.

CDR3 nucleotide sequence: TGTGCCAGCAGTTTATGGTGCAGGAACACCGGGGAGCTGTTTTTT. This sequence encodes CASSLWCRNTGELFF. The chain recombines TRBV12-3 or TRBV12-4 with TRBJ2-2; D ambiguous. The CDR3 is 15 amino acids. V was trimmed by 2 bases and J by 1 base, leaving 8 bases between them.

As regards this clonotype: This is likely a read error, given that the CDR3 carries no conserved phenylalanine or tryptophan at its end. The V and J genes are TRBV20-1 and TRBJ2-5; 10 bases map to TRBD2. The V gene end was trimmed by 7 bases and the J gene end by 5 bases; junction bases not matched to a gene: 16. This CDR3 is built from 16 residues. Germline lookup yields CDR1 DFQATT and CDR2 SNEGSKA (reference sequence). The CDR3 protein is CSGGGASGSREETQYL. CDR3 DNA: TGCAGTGGAGGAGGGGCTAGCGGGAGTCGGGAGGAGACCCAGTACTTA.

The V and J genes are TRBV10-2 and TRBJ2-7, with D hard to call. The CDR3 length is 13 residues. Germline lookup yields CDR1 WSHSY and CDR2 SAAADI. The V end was cut by 10 bases, the J end by 3 bases, with 16 bases between. The CDR3 protein is CATMTRANYEQYF. The CDR3 DNA reads TGCGCCACCATGACACGGGCCAACTACGAGCAGTACTTC.

With regard to this clonotype: A much bigger clone sits one base away, suggesting this may be a read error. The genes are TRBV7-2 and TRBJ2-7; 7 nucleotides line up with TRBD2. Germline-derived CDR1 and CDR2 are SGHTA and FQGNSA. The CDR3 has 14 amino acids. Losses at the gene ends were 2 bases for V and 1 base for J; bases not matched to a gene: 2. This CDR3 is CASSLRRESYEQYF. The DNA for the CDR3 is TGTGCCAGCAGCTTACGGCGGGAGTCCTACGAGCAGTACTTC.

The chain carries TRBV11-3 and TRBJ2-1; 9 bases map to TRBD1. Germline CDR1 SGHNT, CDR2 YENEEA. Trimming took 7 bases from V and 10 from J; bases not matched to a gene: 14. The CDR3 has 15 residues. The CDR3: CASNPGTGHQGEQFF. The CDR3 bases are TGTGCCAGCAACCCCGGGACAGGGCATCAAGGGGAGCAGTTCTTC.

J is TRBJ2-3 and V is TRBV5-1; D uncertain. The CDR3 is 15 residues long. Germline loops: CDR1 SGHRS, CDR2 YFSETQ. V was pared by 0 bases and J by 2 bases, with 10 bases between. The CDR3 nucleotides read TGCGCCAGCAGCTTGGGTTGGTGGTACACAGATACGCAGTATTTT. Its translation is CASSLGWWYTDTQYF.

The chain employs TRBV18 and TRBJ1-1, with 9 bases aligning to TRBD1. Germline V gives CDR1 KGHSH, CDR2 LQKENI. The CDR3 has 16 amino acids. V trimming: 3 bases; J trimming: 4 bases; junction bases outside the gene matches: 9. CDR3 protein: CASSPRAGQGTTEAFF. DNA for the CDR3: TGTGCCAGCTCACCCCGAGCGGGACAGGGAACCACTGAAGCTTTCTTT.

The V gene is TRBV19, the J gene TRBJ2-3, with D uncertain. Germline-derived CDR1 and CDR2 are LNHDA and SQIVND (reference sequence). There are 11 residues in the CDR3. V was pared by 3 bases and J by 6 bases, with 4 bases between. CDR3 DNA sequence: TGTGCCAGTAGTATTCAGGATACGCAGTATTTT. Residues: CASSIQDTQYF.

This clonotype was seen many times. V usage is TRBV6-1 and J usage is TRBJ1-2, with 7 bases that match TRBD1. Germline V gene lookup returns CDR1 MNHNS and CDR2 SASEGT. V trimming: 5 bases; J trimming: 8 bases; junction bases outside the gene matches: 17. The CDR3 loop spans 16 amino acids. The CDR3 DNA follows: TGTGCCAGCAGTCGACAGGGTAGTGGATTTAGGGACGGCTACACCTTC. The encoded protein is CASSRQGSGFRDGYTF.

V and J are TRBV27 and TRBJ1-1; TRBD1 is a possible D gene (6 bases). Trimming removed 6 bases from V and 2 bases from J, with 13 bases in between. Per germline, CDR1 MNHEY and CDR2 SMNVEV (reference sequence). This CDR3 spans 14 amino acids. The CDR3 sequence is CASRKGVGNTEAFF. In DNA, the CDR3 is TGTGCCAGCAGGAAGGGGGTAGGTAACACTGAAGCTTTCTTT.

This clonotype was detected once. A clone one base away is much larger, so this may be a read error. The rearrangement joins TRBV6-2 or TRBV6-3 to TRBJ1-2; D unresolved. The CDR3 is 14 residues long. CDR1 is MNHEY, CDR2 SVGEGT, per germline. CDR3 in amino acids: CVSSYSRTIGGYTF. The DNA of the CDR3 is TGTGTCAGCAGTTACTCTAGGACGATCGGTGGCTACACCTTC.

CDR3 nucleotide sequence: TGCAGTTCACCGGACAGGGGAGGCTTTGGCTACACCTTC. Translation gives CSSPDRGGFGYTF. This chain uses TRBV20-1 with TRBJ1-2, with TRBD1 matching 9 bases. Germline CDR1 is DFQATT and CDR2 is SNEGSKA (reference sequence). V was clipped by 8 bases and J by 7 bases; unmatched bases: 11. The CDR3 spans 13 residues.

The chain links TRBV9 to TRBJ2-1; D is unresolved. Per germline, CDR1 SGDLS and CDR2 YYNGEE. V gave up 0 bases and J gave up 6 bases, with 7 bases separating them. This CDR3 spans 13 amino acids. The CDR3 region is CASSVGSGNEQFF. DNA of the CDR3: TGTGCCAGCAGCGTAGGGTCGGGCAATGAGCAGTTCTTC.

By sample share, this clonotype is medium-sized. The chain couples TRBV27 to TRBJ2-1; tentative D call: TRBD2 (6 bases). This CDR3 region has 13 residues. Germline loops: CDR1 MNHEY, CDR2 SMNVEV (reference sequence). With 7 bases removed from V and 6 bases from J, the gap between germline ends came to 13 bases. This CDR3 is CASKRVAGNEQFF. CDR3 DNA: TGTGCCAGCAAGCGGGTGGCGGGCAATGAGCAGTTCTTC.

A word on this clonotype: The junction shows a germline mismatch at one end, possibly a read error. This rearrangement joins TRBV11-2 to TRBJ2-7; the match to TRBD2 covers 8 bases. From germline, CDR1 is SGHAT and CDR2 FQNNGV. There are 20 residues in the CDR3. Written as DNA, the CDR3 is TGTGCCAGCAGCTTAGATCCCCCTCGCCCGGGGGGGCGGACTTACTACGAGAAGTACTTC. Its translation is CASSLDPPRPGGRTYYEKYF.

This clonotype was detected ten times or more. The rearrangement uses TRBV12-3 or TRBV12-4 and TRBJ2-2, with 11 bases matching TRBD2. V shed 5 bases and J 7 bases; nucleotides not matched to a gene: 12. CDR3 size: 17 residues. CDR3 sequence: CASSLALLAGVHGELFF. CDR3 nucleotides: TGTGCCAGCAGTCTGGCCTTACTAGCGGGAGTCCACGGGGAGCTGTTTTTT.

As concerns this clonotype: Given a much more abundant clone one base away, this may be a read error. The J gene is TRBJ1-2, the V gene TRBV7-8; D is possibly TRBD1 (5 bases). Per germline, CDR1 SGHVS and CDR2 FQNEAQ. The CDR3 consists of 13 residues. This chain's CDR3 is CACSLGVNYGYTF. For the CDR3, the DNA is TGTGCCTGCAGCTTAGGGGTAAACTATGGCTACACCTTC.

A few counts support this clonotype. The chain is built from TRBV6-1 and TRBJ2-1, with no clear D. The CDR3 has 13 amino acids. Trimming removed 2 bases at V and 13 bases at J, with 15 bases between. CDR1 and CDR2 from the germline V gene are MNHNS and SASEGT. DNA for the CDR3: TGTGCCAGCAGTGAAATGTCTAGTCTAGATCAGTTCTTC. Translation gives CASSEMSSLDQFF.

The V and J genes are TRBV4-1 and TRBJ1-1, with a weak D call TRBD1 (6 bases). Germline V gene data show CDR1 as MGHRA and CDR2 as YSYEKL. The ends were cut back, 0 bases at V and 12 bases at J, with 17 bases in the middle. This CDR3 has 14 amino acids. The CDR3 bases are TGCGCCAGCAGCCAAGATGGAGGCGGGGGCAGGTCTTTCTTT. It specifies CASSQDGGGGRSFF.

This clonotype was observed at least ten times. V gene TRBV4-1 combines with J gene TRBJ2-3, with 10 bases identical to TRBD2. From germline, CDR1 is MGHRA and CDR2 YSYEKL. The CDR3 length is 19 residues. The trim removed 5 bases at V and 2 bases at J, leaving 16 bases unmatched. The CDR3 here is CASSSRDMLGLADTDTQYF. Written as DNA, the CDR3 is TGCGCCAGCAGCTCCCGGGACATGCTCGGACTAGCGGACACAGATACGCAGTATTTT.

The chain joins TRBV15 to TRBJ1-1; the match to TRBD1 covers 10 bases. The CDR3 totals 14 residues. From germline, CDR1 is LNHNV and CDR2 YYDKDF (reference sequence). J was trimmed by 5 bases and V by 5 bases; bases with no gene match: 5. The CDR3 DNA sequence: TGTGCCACCAGCCGGGACAGGGGTCCGACTGAAGCTTTCTTT. This encodes CATSRDRGPTEAFF.

This clonotype came up many times. This sequence joins TRBV10-3 and TRBJ2-7; no firm D call. Trimming shortened V by 5 bases and J by 2 bases, and 13 bases separated the two germline ends. CDR3 length equals 14 residues. CDR1 is ENHRY and CDR2 is SYGVKD in the germline V gene. The CDR3 coding sequence is TGTGCCATCAGTAGATCGCCCGACACCTACGAGCAGTACTTC. It specifies CAISRSPDTYEQYF.

This clonotype was counted a few times. V usage is TRBV20-1 and J usage is TRBJ2-1, with 7 bases fitting TRBD1. Germline V lookup: CDR1 DFQATT, CDR2 SNEGSKA (reference sequence). Trimming cost V 6 bases and J 9 bases; bases outside gene matches: 11. The CDR3 covers 13 residues. This CDR3 reads CSAPGLGGGEQFF. DNA of the CDR3: TGCAGTGCCCCAGGGTTAGGGGGCGGTGAGCAGTTCTTC.

The table lists this clonotype with many counts. CDR3 region: CASSPTSGSSYNEQFF. DNA of the CDR3: TGTGCCAGCTCACCTACTAGCGGGAGCTCCTACAATGAGCAGTTCTTC. The gene calls are TRBV18 and TRBJ2-1; 11 bases map to TRBD2. Trimming at V came to 3 bases and at J to 0 bases, leaving 1 base not matched to a gene. Germline CDR1 and CDR2: KGHSH and LQKENI. The CDR3 runs to 16 residues.

This clonotype was detected a few times. The chain is built from TRBV13 and TRBJ2-3, with D uncertain. Germline CDR1 and CDR2: PRHDT and FYEKMQ (reference sequence). The CDR3 loop spans 13 amino acids. Trimming stripped 5 bases from V and 4 bases from J, with 10 bases between. The CDR3 sequence: CASSPPGADTQYF. For the CDR3, the DNA is TGTGCCAGCAGCCCCCCGGGTGCAGATACGCAGTATTTT.

This clonotype was seen at least ten times. This chain links TRBV30 with TRBJ1-2; tentative D call: TRBD1 (5 bases). This CDR3 is built from 11 residues. Germline V gene data show CDR1 as GTSNPN and CDR2 as SVGIG (reference sequence). The V end lost 3 bases, the J end lost 7 bases, and 9 bases lay between the germline ends. The CDR3 protein is CAWSQGSGYTF. The CDR3 nucleotides read TGTGCCTGGAGCCAGGGCTCTGGCTACACCTTC.

Ten or more counts support this clonotype. The chain is built from TRBV2 and TRBJ2-7; TRBD1 matches at 7 bases. The germline CDR1 and CDR2 sequences are SNHLY and FYNNEI. The junction had 7 bases not matched to a gene; V was cut back by 7 bases and J by 4 bases. This CDR3 comprises 13 residues. For the CDR3, the DNA is TGTGCCAGCACCCCGGACAGGAGGTACGAGCAGTACTTC. Translated: CASTPDRRYEQYF.

In this sample, this clonotype is medium-sized. The J gene is TRBJ2-7, the V gene TRBV20-1; perhaps TRBD1 as D (6 bases). The CDR3 extends over 12 amino acids. With 6 bases removed from V and 3 bases from J, the gap between germline ends came to 12 bases. Germline V gene lookup returns CDR1 DFQATT and CDR2 SNEGSKA (reference sequence). CDR3 DNA sequence: TGCAGTGCCTTGAGGGGGAACTACGAGCAGTACTTC. Its translation is CSALRGNYEQYF.

As for this clonotype: One end of the junction is discordant with germline, which a read error may explain. V gene TRBV6-1 combines with J gene TRBJ1-3, with no clear D. The germline V gene encodes CDR1 MNHNS and CDR2 SASEGT. The CDR3 contains 13 residues. The CDR3 sequence is CATRIGSGNTIYF. Written as DNA, the CDR3 is TGTGCCACCAGGATAGGCTCTGGAAACACAATATATTTT.

This clonotype is medium-sized within its sample. The chain joins TRBV6-1 to TRBJ2-7, with 8 bases that match TRBD1. Germline V lookup: CDR1 MNHNS, CDR2 SASEGT. V shed 7 bases and J 2 bases; nucleotides not matched to a gene: 7. This CDR3 is built from 14 residues. In nucleotides, the CDR3 is TGTGCCAGCAATGTCAGGGGGCGAACCTACGAGCAGTACTTC. This translates into CASNVRGRTYEQYF.